Listed here are 20 T cell receptor beta chains from one sample, sequenced in a study of pediatric ulcerative colitis. The data were produced by immunoSEQ multiplex PCR, yet TCRdb's version contains in-frame clones alone and is incomplete. The data show about 36,000 clones, over 65% seen once. The specimen was blood. Every receptor here comes from a girl under 18 with moderate ulcerative colitis.

The sample holds a few counts of this clone. The genes are TRBV6-1 and TRBJ1-6; D unresolved. Germline loops: CDR1 MNHNS, CDR2 SASEGT. This CDR3 has 16 amino acids. Between the trimmed V and J ends, which lost 4 bases and 6 bases, there was a span of 16 bases. The CDR3 is CASSAKQSLGNSPLHF. The CDR3 nucleotides read TGTGCCAGCAGTGCAAAACAGAGTTTGGGTAATTCACCCCTCCACTTT.

The CDR3 loop reads CASSLYRGTDTQYF. The CDR3 region has the DNA TGTGCCAGCAGCTTATACAGGGGCACAGATACGCAGTATTTT. The rearrangement uses TRBV11-2 and TRBJ2-3; a possible D gene is TRBD1 (6 bases). Germline V gene lookup returns CDR1 SGHAT and CDR2 FQNNGV. Trimming removed 2 bases from V and 1 base from J, with 7 bases in between. This CDR3 is 14 amino acids long. Variable domain in full (rest from reference TRBV11-2 and TRBJ2-3): EAGVAQSPRYKIIEKRQSVAFWCNPISGHATLYWYQQILGQGPKLLIQFQNNGVVDDSQLPKDRFSAERLKGVDSTLKIQPAKLEDSAVYLCASSLYRGTDTQYFGPGTRLTVL.

The V gene is TRBV5-6, the J gene TRBJ1-3; D is undetermined. This CDR3 contains 15 residues. Trimming left V 2 bases short and J 0 bases short, with 9 bases between. The germline V gene encodes CDR1 SGHDT and CDR2 YYEEEE. The CDR3 spells CASSFRQISGNTIYF. CDR3 coding DNA: TGTGCCAGCAGCTTTCGGCAAATCTCTGGAAACACCATATATTTT.

The V gene is TRBV10-3, the J gene TRBJ1-1; D is ambiguous. Deletions cut 7 bases from V and 3 bases from J, with 12 bases between. The CDR3 is 13 amino acids. The V gene's germline CDR1 is ENHRY and CDR2 SYGVKD. The CDR3 reads CAINEHQDTEAFF. In nucleotides, the CDR3 is TGTGCCATCAACGAACATCAGGACACTGAAGCTTTCTTT.

The J gene is TRBJ2-3, the V gene TRBV14, with D unclear. V dropped 4 bases and J dropped 6 bases, with 14 bases sitting between them. Germline V gives CDR1 SGHDN, CDR2 FVKESK. The CDR3 covers 14 residues. The DNA of the CDR3 is TGTGCCAGCAGCCCCAGACTGCCTGGGGATACGCAGTATTTT. It is translated as CASSPRLPGDTQYF.

V and J are TRBV4-2 and TRBJ2-7; no definite D call. Germline CDR1 and CDR2: LGHNA and YNFKEQ. V dropped 0 bases and J dropped 0 bases, with 9 bases sitting between them. The CDR3 extends over 15 amino acids. The CDR3 spells CASSQETGSSYEQYF. CDR3 coding DNA: TGTGCCAGCAGCCAAGAGACTGGAAGCTCCTACGAGCAGTACTTC.

The chain links TRBV6-5 to TRBJ2-5; 9 nucleotides match TRBD2. This CDR3 has 15 amino acids. The V gene's germline CDR1 is MNHEY and CDR2 SVGAGI. Germline trimming cut 10 bases from V and 2 bases from J; bases unmatched to any gene: 11. The CDR3: CATTRGLAGQETQYF. DNA for the CDR3: TGTGCCACTACCCGAGGTCTAGCGGGGCAAGAGACCCAGTACTTC.

The V gene is TRBV30, the J gene TRBJ1-5; D uncertain. The CDR3 covers 13 residues. From germline, CDR1 is GTSNPN and CDR2 SVGIG (reference sequence). V dropped 0 bases and J dropped 7 bases, with 10 bases sitting between them. CDR3 residues: CAWSVRSGQPQHF. The DNA for the CDR3 is TGTGCCTGGAGTGTCAGGTCAGGCCAGCCCCAGCATTTT.

The chain combines TRBV29-1 with TRBJ2-5; TRBD1 agrees at 9 bases. After removal of 5 bases from V and 5 bases from J, the junction contained 9 bases not matched to a gene. Germline V gives CDR1 SQVTM, CDR2 ANQGSEA. There are 14 residues in the CDR3. DNA for the CDR3: TGCAGCGTTTACAGGGGGCTTTCTTGGGAGACCCAGTACTTC. It specifies CSVYRGLSWETQYF.

This clone is a singleton in its sample. This chain connects TRBV7-8 to TRBJ2-5; perhaps TRBD1 as D (6 bases). The germline V gene has CDR1 SGHVS and CDR2 FQNEAQ. Between the trimmed V and J ends, which lost 0 bases and 5 bases, there was a span of 13 bases. There are 15 residues in the CDR3. The CDR3: CASSLARGLEETQYF. The CDR3 DNA sequence: TGTGCCAGCAGCTTAGCGAGGGGGTTAGAGGAGACCCAGTACTTC.

V and J are TRBV4-2 and TRBJ2-6, with 7 bases lining up with TRBD2. CDR3 length equals 20 residues. Germline CDR1 LGHNA, CDR2 YNFKEQ. V dropped 0 bases and J dropped 1; count of bases not matched to a gene: 12. The CDR3 nucleotides are TGTGCCAGCAGCCAAGACGGTCGGGGGGTGACCTTTTCTGGGGCCAACGTCCTGACTTTC. It codes for CASSQDGRGVTFSGANVLTF.

The CDR3 sequence: CASSYTLGDTQYF. CDR3 sequence (DNA): TGCGCCAGCAGCTACACACTTGGAGATACGCAGTATTTT. This chain links TRBV5-1 with TRBJ2-3; D gene unclear. The CDR3 consists of 13 residues. The V gene lost 3 bases and the J gene lost 5 bases, with 10 bases spanning the gap. Germline CDR1 is SGHRS and CDR2 is YFSETQ.

The CDR3 nucleotides are TGTGCCAGCAGTGAAGGGGATTATACGTACGAGCAGTACTTC. Translating gives CASSEGDYTYEQYF. The V and J genes are TRBV2 and TRBJ2-7; D unclear. The germline CDR1 and CDR2 sequences are SNHLY and FYNNEI. The CDR3 consists of 14 residues. V gave up 1 base and J gave up 4 bases, with 11 bases separating them.

The chain combines TRBV18 with TRBJ1-4; D is perhaps TRBD1 (6 bases). Per the germline V gene, CDR1 is KGHSH and CDR2 is LQKENI. V dropped 2 bases and J dropped 5 bases, with 12 bases sitting between them. The CDR3 sequence is 15 residues long. CDR3 sequence (DNA): TGTGCCAGCTCACCATTCCGGACAGTGAATGAAAAACTGTTTTTT. This codes for CASSPFRTVNEKLFF.

In its sample, this clone was seen a few times. The chain couples TRBV10-1 to TRBJ2-7; D is perhaps TRBD2 (5 bases). Trimming pared 0 bases from V and 9 bases from J, leaving 9 bases between. Per the germline V gene, CDR1 is WNHNN and CDR2 is SYGVQD (reference sequence). The CDR3 sequence is 12 residues long. The CDR3 coding sequence is TGCGCCAGCAGTGAGTCGGCGGGCGTGCAGTACTTC. Protein product: CASSESAGVQYF.

The chain is built from TRBV11-2 and TRBJ1-2; D gene uncertain. V was trimmed by 0 bases and J by 8 bases, leaving 13 bases between them. The CDR3 loop spans 14 amino acids. Germline V gene sequence: CDR1 SGHAT, CDR2 FQNNGV. The CDR3 sequence is CASSLEVLGAGYTF. CDR3 coding DNA: TGTGCCAGCAGCTTAGAGGTTCTAGGAGCAGGCTACACCTTC.

The rearrangement links TRBV19 to TRBJ1-1, with TRBD1 matching over 10 bases. With V trimmed by 7 bases and J by 11 bases, 16 bases remained unmatched. The CDR3 is 15 residues long. CDR1 is LNHDA and CDR2 is SQIVND in the germline V gene (reference sequence). CDR3 amino acids: CASIPTETGGRDAFF. The CDR3 bases are TGTGCCAGTATCCCAACCGAGACAGGGGGCAGAGATGCTTTCTTT.

This clone was observed once. The V gene is TRBV5-1, the J gene TRBJ1-4; possible D gene TRBD1, 6 bases. Germline assignment: CDR1 SGHRS and CDR2 YFSETQ. This CDR3 comprises 16 residues. V was trimmed by 0 bases and J by 0 bases, leaving 9 bases between them. The CDR3 protein is CASSLAGATTNEKLFF. In DNA form, the CDR3 reads TGCGCCAGCAGCTTGGCGGGGGCTACAACTAATGAAAAACTGTTTTTT.

The chain uses TRBV4-3 and TRBJ1-1, with no clear D. V lost 2 bases to trimming and J lost 1 base, with 11 bases between them. The CDR3 covers 15 residues. Germline loops: CDR1 LGHNA, CDR2 YSLEER. CDR3 nucleotides: TGCGCCAGCAGCCAATACTCCTTAGAGAACACTGAAGCTTTCTTT. Protein product: CASSQYSLENTEAFF.

V is TRBV7-9 and J is TRBJ2-1; 9 bases fit TRBD2. The V gene's germline CDR1 is SEHNR and CDR2 FQNEAQ (reference sequence). J gave up 4 bases and V 10 bases, and 5 bases lay outside the gene matches. This CDR3 is built from 13 residues. CDR3 in DNA: TGTGCCATCGCGGGGGGGCCTTACAATGAGCAGTTCTTC. Amino acids: CAIAGGPYNEQFF.